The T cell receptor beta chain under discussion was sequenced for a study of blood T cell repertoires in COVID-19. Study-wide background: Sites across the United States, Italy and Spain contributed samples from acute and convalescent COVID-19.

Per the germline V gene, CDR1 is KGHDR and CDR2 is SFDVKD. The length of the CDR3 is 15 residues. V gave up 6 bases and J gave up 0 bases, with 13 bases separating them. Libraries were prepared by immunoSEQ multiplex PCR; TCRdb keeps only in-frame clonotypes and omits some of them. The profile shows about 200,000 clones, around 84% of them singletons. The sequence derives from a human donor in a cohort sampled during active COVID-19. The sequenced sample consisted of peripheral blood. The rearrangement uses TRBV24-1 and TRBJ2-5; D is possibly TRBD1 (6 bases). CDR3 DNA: TGTGCCACCAGTACTTCTGCAGGGGACCAAGAGACCCAGTACTTC. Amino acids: CATSTSAGDQETQYF.